The 20 T cell receptor beta chains in this list originate from one sample, sequenced in a study of shared clonotypes between healthy human individuals. Produced via immunoSEQ multiplex PCR; TCRdb's table is partial and in-frame only. The sample lists about 2.4 million clones; 90% to 95% were seen once. Sequences were obtained from naive CD4+ T cells sorted from blood. Subset reported: CD45RA+ positively selected. The receptors derive from a man between 18 and 29 years old in good health.

This clone was counted a single time. This chain uses TRBV7-2 with TRBJ2-7; a weak D match, TRBD1 (6 bases). The V end was cut by 1 base, the J end by 6 bases, with 16 bases between. Germline values: CDR1 SGHTA, CDR2 FQGNSA. The CDR3 has 15 residues. CDR3 in amino acids: CASSLGPGTTVEQYF. The CDR3, as DNA: TGTGCCAGCAGCTTAGGGCCCGGGACAACGGTCGAGCAGTACTTC. The variable domain in full, completed from reference TRBV7-2 and TRBJ2-7, reads GAGVSQSPSNKVTEKGKDVELRCDPISGHTALYWYRQSLGQGLEFLIYFQGNSAPDKSGLPSDRFSAERTGGSVSTLTIQRTQQEDSAVYLCASSLGPGTTVEQYFGPGTRLTVT.

As concerns this clone: Within the sample, other DNA sequences also encode this same CDR3. The gene calls are TRBV6-5 and TRBJ1-1; 8 nucleotides agree with TRBD1. Germline values: CDR1 MNHEY, CDR2 SVGAGI. J lost 1 base, V lost 6 bases, and 4 bases had no gene match. This CDR3 region has 14 residues. CDR3: CASSLGTGNTEAFF. Written as DNA, the CDR3 is TGTGCCAGCAGCTTAGGGACAGGGAACACTGAAGCTTTCTTT.

This clone was picked up one time. CDR3 coding DNA: TGTGCCAGCAGCTTGGGCGGGGGACCGTCGAACTATGGCTACACCTTC. Its protein product is CASSLGGGPSNYGYTF. V is TRBV11-1 and J is TRBJ1-2; D perhaps matches TRBD1 (5 bases). V lost 3 bases and J 2 bases, leaving 16 bases between the germline ends. Germline loops: CDR1 SGHAT, CDR2 FQDESV (reference sequence). The CDR3 contains 16 residues.

The chain combines TRBV18 with TRBJ2-3; 9 bases match TRBD1. Germline values: CDR1 KGHSH, CDR2 LQKENI. This CDR3 spans 14 amino acids. Trimming cost V 5 bases and J 3 bases; bases outside gene matches: 3. The CDR3 DNA reads TGTGCCAGCTCAGCACAGGGGGCAACAGATACGCAGTATTTT. Translation: CASSAQGATDTQYF.

The chain is built from TRBV7-9 and TRBJ1-1; D uncertain. CDR1 and CDR2 (germline): SEHNR, FQNEAQ (reference sequence). The CDR3 covers 14 residues. The ends were cut back, 7 bases at V and 1 base at J, with 13 bases in the middle. CDR3 loop: CASTIGPSNTEAFF. DNA for the CDR3: TGTGCCAGCACCATAGGTCCCTCGAACACTGAAGCTTTCTTT.

In its sample, this clone was seen a few times. The J gene is TRBJ1-4, the V gene TRBV19, with 9 bases lining up with TRBD1. V lost 8 bases, J lost 4 bases, and 5 bases stayed unmatched. The V gene's germline CDR1 is LNHDA and CDR2 SQIVND (reference sequence). The CDR3 is made up of 14 amino acids. CDR3 protein: CASGGQGLNEKLFF. The CDR3 DNA is TGTGCCAGTGGGGGACAGGGACTTAATGAAAAACTGTTTTTT.

V and J are TRBV19 and TRBJ2-7; TRBD2 is a possible D gene (6 bases). Trimming pared 8 bases from V and 10 bases from J, leaving 21 bases between. The CDR3 spans 13 residues. Germline values: CDR1 LNHDA, CDR2 SQIVND (reference sequence). CDR3 sequence reads: CASSTMAASEQYF. DNA for the CDR3: TGTGCCAGTTCCACTATGGCGGCTAGCGAACAGTACTTC. Together with reference TRBV19 and TRBJ2-7, the CDR3 gives the full variable domain: DGGITQSPKYLFRKEGQNVTLSCEQNLNHDAMYWYRQDPGQGLRLIYYSQIVNDFQKGDIAEGYSVSREKKESFPLTVTSAQKNPTAFYLCASSTMAASEQYFGPGTRLTVT.

This chain uses TRBV15 with TRBJ2-1, with 7 positions matching TRBD2. Germline V gene lookup returns CDR1 LNHNV and CDR2 YYDKDF (reference sequence). The ends lost 0 bases at V and 0 bases at J; junction bases unmatched: 5. This CDR3 contains 17 residues. The CDR3 DNA sequence: TGTGCCACCAGCAGAGAGAGCGGGGCTAACTCCTACAATGAGCAGTTCTTC. Its protein is CATSRESGANSYNEQFF.

V is TRBV15 and J is TRBJ1-1; D unclear. Germline-derived CDR1 and CDR2 are LNHNV and YYDKDF (reference sequence). Trimming shortened V by 2 bases and J by 5 bases, and 12 bases separated the two germline ends. There are 14 residues in the CDR3. CDR3 loop: CATSRLGGVTEAFF. The CDR3, as DNA: TGTGCCACCAGCAGATTGGGAGGAGTAACTGAAGCTTTCTTT.

The CDR3 protein is CAWRASRLMEQYF. The DNA for the CDR3 is TGTGCCTGGAGGGCCAGTAGATTAATGGAGCAGTACTTC. J is TRBJ2-7 and V is TRBV30; D is uncertain. The germline CDR1 and CDR2 sequences are GTSNPN and SVGIG (reference sequence). The V and J ends lost 3 bases and 7 bases respectively, with 16 bases between them. This CDR3 comprises 13 residues. Variable domain in full (rest from reference TRBV30 and TRBJ2-7): SQTIHQWPATLVQPVGSPLSLECTVEGTSNPNLYWYRQAAGRGLQLLFYSVGIGQISSEVPQNLSASRPQDRQFILSSKKLLLSDSGFYLCAWRASRLMEQYFGPGTRLTVT.

The rearrangement uses TRBV30 and TRBJ1-2; 10 bases are a match to TRBD1. With 7 bases clipped from V and 8 bases from J, the junction kept 10 bases outside the gene matches. Germline CDR1 and CDR2: GTSNPN and SVGIG (reference sequence). The CDR3 spans 13 residues. The CDR3 protein is CASARQGAEGYTF. For the CDR3, the DNA is TGTGCCTCCGCCCGACAGGGGGCTGAGGGCTACACCTTC.

This clone showed up just once. The chain uses TRBV18 and TRBJ2-1; TRBD2 matches at 7 bases. The CDR3 totals 15 residues. The V and J ends lost 4 bases and 10 bases, in that order; junction bases with no gene match: 13. The V gene's germline CDR1 is KGHSH and CDR2 LQKENI. The CDR3 DNA reads TGTGCCAGCTCACGACTACTAGAGGCCGGGAGGGAGCAGTTCTTC. Protein sequence: CASSRLLEAGREQFF.

This clone appeared a single time. V is TRBV6-7 and J is TRBJ2-7; TRBD1 is a possible D gene (6 bases). Being an ORF, TRBV6-7 has a function that is uncertain. The CDR3 contains 12 residues. V lost 7 bases to trimming and J lost 6 bases, with 13 bases between them. The CDR3, as DNA: TGTGCCAGCAACAGGGAGTCATGCGAGCAGTACTTC. It specifies CASNRESCEQYF.

The DNA for the CDR3 is TGTGCCAGCAGGGACTATGGAACCGGGGAGCTGTTTTTT. This translates into CASRDYGTGELFF. This chain links TRBV6-5 with TRBJ2-2, with a tentative D call TRBD2 (6 bases). V was clipped by 6 bases and J by 5 bases, with 10 bases between them. The germline V gene encodes CDR1 MNHEY and CDR2 SVGAGI. This CDR3 contains 13 residues.

The chain has TRBV6-1 and TRBJ1-6, with 8 bases aligning to TRBD1. The CDR3 consists of 14 residues. Germline V gives CDR1 MNHNS, CDR2 SASEGT. V shed 9 bases and J 6 bases; nucleotides not matched to a gene: 7. CDR3 loop: CASLDRGTNSPLHF. DNA for the CDR3: TGTGCCAGTCTTGACAGGGGTACTAATTCACCCCTCCACTTT.

This rearrangement joins TRBV7-2 to TRBJ1-1; D is possibly TRBD1 (6 bases). Germline V gene lookup returns CDR1 SGHTA and CDR2 FQGNSA. The CDR3 is 14 amino acids. Trimming took 5 bases from V and 3 from J, leaving 13 bases between them. CDR3 region: CASSTDSEYTEAFF. CDR3 sequence (DNA): TGTGCCAGCAGCACGGACAGCGAGTACACTGAAGCTTTCTTT.

V and J are TRBV7-9 and TRBJ1-2, with a tentative D call TRBD1 (5 bases). Trimming stripped 5 bases from V and 4 bases from J, with 17 bases between. Per the germline V gene, CDR1 is SEHNR and CDR2 is FQNEAQ (reference sequence). CDR3 length: 15 residues. The CDR3 reads CASSPGEPGPYGYTF. The CDR3 DNA reads as TGTGCCAGCAGCCCGGGGGAGCCAGGGCCCTATGGCTACACCTTC.

The genes are TRBV2 and TRBJ1-2; D perhaps matches TRBD1 (5 bases). The germline gives CDR1 SNHLY, CDR2 FYNNEI. The CDR3 sequence is 15 residues long. The germline V and J ends were trimmed by 5 bases and 5 bases, with 18 bases remaining between them. CDR3 sequence reads: CASSRGEGHPYGYTF. CDR3 DNA sequence: TGTGCCAGCAGTCGAGGGGAGGGGCACCCTTATGGCTACACCTTC.

The chain carries TRBV6-5 and TRBJ2-7; 7 nucleotides match TRBD1. V was clipped by 2 bases and J by 1 base; unmatched bases: 5. The CDR3 runs to 15 residues. Germline CDR1 is MNHEY and CDR2 is SVGAGI. CDR3 residues: CASSYALQGSYEQYF. The CDR3 DNA sequence: TGTGCCAGCAGTTACGCACTACAGGGGTCCTACGAGCAGTACTTC.

The J gene is TRBJ2-1, the V gene TRBV10-3, with D perhaps matching TRBD2 (6 bases). Per germline, CDR1 ENHRY and CDR2 SYGVKD. Trimming shortened V by 2 bases and J by 1 base, and 12 bases separated the two germline ends. The CDR3 length is 16 residues. The CDR3 loop is CAISERSGTSYNEQFF. The CDR3 DNA reads TGTGCCATCAGTGAGCGGTCAGGGACTTCCTACAATGAGCAGTTCTTC.